This TCR beta chain is from a study of blood T cell repertoires in COVID-19. Across the study: Sources were T cells, B-cell-depleted T cells, or PBMCs; the material itself was cDNA or gDNA.

Produced via immunoSEQ multiplex PCR; TCRdb's table is partial and in-frame only. The sample has 250,000 to 300,000 clones, 89% seen once. This CDR3 contains 15 residues. Trimming took off 0 bases at V and 5 bases at J, with 13 bases between the two ends. Germline V CDR1 and CDR2: LGHNA, YSLEER. The genes are TRBV4-3 and TRBJ1-1; possible D gene TRBD1, 6 bases. The sequenced material came from peripheral blood. The sequence was obtained from a woman aged 55-69 years with acute or convalescent COVID-19. DNA of the CDR3: TGCGCCAGCAGCCAAGAGCTCCAGGGGAGAACTGAAGCTTTCTTT. Translating gives CASSQELQGRTEAFF.